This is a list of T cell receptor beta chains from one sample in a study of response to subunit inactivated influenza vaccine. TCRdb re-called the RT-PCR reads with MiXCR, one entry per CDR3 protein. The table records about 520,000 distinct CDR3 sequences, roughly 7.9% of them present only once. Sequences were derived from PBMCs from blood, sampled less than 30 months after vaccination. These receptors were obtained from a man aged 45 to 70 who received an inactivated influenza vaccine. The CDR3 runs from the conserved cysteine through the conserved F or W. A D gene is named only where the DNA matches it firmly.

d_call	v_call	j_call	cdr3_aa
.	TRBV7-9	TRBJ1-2	CASSLAPGVLYGYTF
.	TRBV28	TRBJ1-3	CASKRGWGTYLSGNTIYF
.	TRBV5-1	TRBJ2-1	CASSFAGNTGYNEQFF
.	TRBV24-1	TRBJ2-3	CATSDSGLTGDTQYF
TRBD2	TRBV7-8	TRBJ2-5	CASSLWRGGPQETQYF
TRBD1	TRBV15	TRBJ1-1	CATSREPFRGGAEAFF
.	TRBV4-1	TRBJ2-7	CASSQAADTGLYEQYF
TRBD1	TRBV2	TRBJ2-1	CASSEGTGGNEQFF
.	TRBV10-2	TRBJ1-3	CASSELGDGNTIYF
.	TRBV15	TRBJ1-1	CATSWEGNTEAFF
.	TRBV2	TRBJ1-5	CASSDRYSNQPQHF
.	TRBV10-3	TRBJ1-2	CAISESTPGSNYGYTF
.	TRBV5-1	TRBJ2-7	CASSLARISDTYEQYF
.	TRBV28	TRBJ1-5	CASSFGQDQPQHF
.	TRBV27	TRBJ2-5	CASSLNQGTQYF
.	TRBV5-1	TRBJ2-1	CASKGGAASSYNEQFF
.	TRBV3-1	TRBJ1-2	CASSQDQDSPYGYTF
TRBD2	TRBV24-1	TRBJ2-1	CATSDPRTSGSSDEQFF
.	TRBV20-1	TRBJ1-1	CSARSGGAREAFF
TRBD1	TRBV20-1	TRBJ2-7	CSAGDRSHEQYF
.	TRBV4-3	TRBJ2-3	CASSQMWRATDTQYF
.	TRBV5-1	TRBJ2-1	CASSLDGDPTNEQFF
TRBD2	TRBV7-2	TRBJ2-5	CASSLAGGGARETQYF
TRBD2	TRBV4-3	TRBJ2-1	CASTTLAGANNEQFF
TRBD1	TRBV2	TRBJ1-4	CASSEFGTGSNEKLFF
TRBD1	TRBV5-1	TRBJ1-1	CASSITPTGRVDTEAFF
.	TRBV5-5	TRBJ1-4	CASSRNRATNEKLFF
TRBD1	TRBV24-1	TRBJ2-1	CATFPQGANEQFF
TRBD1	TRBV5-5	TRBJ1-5	CASSPEGAGSPQHF
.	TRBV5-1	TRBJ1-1	CASRVGSEAFF
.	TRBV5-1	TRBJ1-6	CASSLGRNNSPLHF
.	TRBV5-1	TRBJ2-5	CASSFNGGRETQYF